The source of this TCR beta chain is a study of cytomegalovirus exposure and HLA in healthy donors. Findings of the study overall: Among the most significant clusters, several appeared linked to common viral pathogens in a later analysis. CMV serostatus stood as the only immune exposure information on hand. Generally TCR sequences proved uncommon, though certain public TCRs appeared in numerous donors.

A word on this clone: Its specificity is not known.

Use of 60 Vbeta and 13 Jbeta primers characterized the PCR. Some clones are missing from TCRdb's copy, which holds only in-frame ones; the method was immunoSEQ multiplex PCR. The sample yields some 160,000 clones, approximately 85% seen once. The source of this sequence is a man aged 25-45 years in good health and CMV-seropositive. The sequenced sample consisted of PBMCs.

Here the CDR3 DNA reads TGTGCCAGCAGTGAATTATCAACTAATGAAAAACTGTTTTTT. Protein product: CASSELSTNEKLFF. This chain uses TRBV2 with TRBJ1-4, with D uncertain. V lost 2 bases and J 0 bases, leaving 4 bases between the germline ends. The CDR3 has 14 residues. Per the germline V gene, CDR1 is SNHLY and CDR2 is FYNNEI.